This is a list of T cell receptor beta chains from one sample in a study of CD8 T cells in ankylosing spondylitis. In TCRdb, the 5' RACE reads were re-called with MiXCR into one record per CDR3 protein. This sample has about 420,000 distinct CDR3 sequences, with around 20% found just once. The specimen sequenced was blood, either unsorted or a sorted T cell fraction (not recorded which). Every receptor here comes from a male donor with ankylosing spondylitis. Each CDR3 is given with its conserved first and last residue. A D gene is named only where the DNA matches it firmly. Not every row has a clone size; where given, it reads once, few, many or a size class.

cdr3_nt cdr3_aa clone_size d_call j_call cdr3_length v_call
TGCGCCAGCAGCTTGGGAATCGACAGGGGAGGTGAAAAACTGTTTTTT CASSLGIDRGGEKLFF few TRBD1 TRBJ1-4 16 TRBV5-1
TGTGCCAGCAGCCCAGAAGCTAGAAATGAGCAGTTCTTC CASSPEARNEQFF - - TRBJ2-1 13 TRBV7-3
TGCAGTGCCGCCGGGCCTCGAGCGGGAGGTGGGAAGTATGAGCAGTTCTTC CSAAGPRAGGGKYEQFF few TRBD2 TRBJ2-1 17 TRBV20-1
TGTGCCAGCAGGTCCGGTACAGGGGCAGATACGCAGTATTTT CASRSGTGADTQYF few TRBD1 TRBJ2-3 14 TRBV7-2
TGTGCCAGCTCACCATCATCGGATAACTATGGCTACACCTTC CASSPSSDNYGYTF once - TRBJ1-2 14 TRBV18
TGTGCCAGCAGTTTACTAGGGCACGGAGAGACCCAGTACTTC CASSLLGHGETQYF - - TRBJ2-5 14 TRBV12-3/TRBV12-4
TGTGCCAGCAGTTACTCGATAGCCCAGGACTACGAGCAGTACTTC CASSYSIAQDYEQYF - - TRBJ2-7 15 TRBV6-5
TGTGCCATCAGATTCCTAGCGGGGGGCTACAATGAGCAGTTCTTC CAIRFLAGGYNEQFF - TRBD2 TRBJ2-1 15 TRBV10-3
TGCAGTGCTAGGGCGGGGGGTTACGAGCAGTACTTC CSARAGGYEQYF - TRBD2 TRBJ2-7 12 TRBV20-1
TGTGCCAGCAGCCCACAGCTGGGGCGAGTGAGCGAGCAGTACTTC CASSPQLGRVSEQYF - - TRBJ2-7 15 TRBV7-2
TGCAGCGTTGAAATTTTAGCGGCCGGGCAGTTCTTC CSVEILAAGQFF few - TRBJ2-1 12 TRBV29-1
TGTGCCAGCAGTGTAAGCAGAATACCCTACGAGCAGTACTTC CASSVSRIPYEQYF - - TRBJ2-7 14 TRBV2
TGCAGCGTGGCAACAGGGGGCAGGAATAATGAAAAACTGTTTTTT CSVATGGRNNEKLFF - TRBD1 TRBJ1-4 15 TRBV29-1
TGTGCCAGCAAAAGGGACGGGAACACTGAAGCTTTCTTT CASKRDGNTEAFF - - TRBJ1-1 13 TRBV6-2/TRBV6-3
TGTGCCAGCAGTCAGTTAGCGGGGAGACAGGGAACCCACGCCGGGGAGCTGTTTTTT CASSQLAGRQGTHAGELFF - - TRBJ2-2 19 TRBV28
TGTGCTGCCGCGGGGGTTGGCACAGATACGCAGTATTTT CAAAGVGTDTQYF - TRBD2 TRBJ2-3 13 TRBV12-5
TGTGCCAGCTCACCACGGAGTGGAACTGACGTATACGAGCAGTACTTC CASSPRSGTDVYEQYF many - TRBJ2-7 16 TRBV18
TGTGCCAGCAGCTTAGGCCGCCGGAGGGAAAAACTGTTTTTT CASSLGRRREKLFF - - TRBJ1-4 14 TRBV7-6
TGTGCCAGCAGTCGGGACAGGGGGACCGGGGAGCTGTTTTTT CASSRDRGTGELFF many TRBD1 TRBJ2-2 14 TRBV12-3/TRBV12-4
TGTGCCATCAGTGACCCGCCGGGGGACGGCGGGGATACGCAGTATTTT CAISDPPGDGGDTQYF - - TRBJ2-3 16 TRBV10-3
TGCAGCGGGGGAGTAGCGGGAGGTGTAGAGGGTGAGCAGTTCTTC CSGGVAGGVEGEQFF many TRBD2 TRBJ2-1 15 TRBV29-1
TGCAGCGTTGATGTTGGGGATGAAAAACTGTTTTTT CSVDVGDEKLFF - - TRBJ1-4 12 TRBV29-1
TGTGCCAGCAGCCAAACCCCGGGGGCAACTAATGAAAAACTGTTTTTT CASSQTPGATNEKLFF many - TRBJ1-4 16 TRBV4-2
TGCAGCGTCTTGCCCGGGACAGGCGACACTGAAGCTTTCTTT CSVLPGTGDTEAFF few TRBD1 TRBJ1-1 14 TRBV29-1
TGTGCCTTCCGCCGAGGAATGAACACTGAAGCTTTCTTT CAFRRGMNTEAFF - - TRBJ1-1 13 TRBV30
TGCAGTGCTCTACCCGGGGGGCGGGAGGGGACTGAAGCTTTCTTT CSALPGGREGTEAFF - - TRBJ1-1 15 TRBV20-1